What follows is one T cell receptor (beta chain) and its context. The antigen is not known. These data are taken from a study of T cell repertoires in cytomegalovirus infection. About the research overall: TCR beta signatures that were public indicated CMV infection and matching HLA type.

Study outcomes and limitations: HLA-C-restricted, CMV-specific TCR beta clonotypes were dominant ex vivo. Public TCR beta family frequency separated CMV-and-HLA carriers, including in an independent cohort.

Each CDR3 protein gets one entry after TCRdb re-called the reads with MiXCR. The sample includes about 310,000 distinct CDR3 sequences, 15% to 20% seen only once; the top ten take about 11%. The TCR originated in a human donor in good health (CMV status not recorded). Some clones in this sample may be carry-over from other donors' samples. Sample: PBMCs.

The CDR3 region is CATSDVTSGGFGQFF. In DNA, the CDR3 is TGTGCCACCAGTGATGTGACTAGCGGGGGCTTTGGGCAGTTCTTC. V and J are TRBV24-1 and TRBJ2-1, with 12 bases fitting TRBD2. J gave up 12 bases and V 3 bases, and 8 bases lay outside the gene matches. The germline CDR1 and CDR2 sequences are KGHDR and SFDVKD. The CDR3 contains 15 residues.